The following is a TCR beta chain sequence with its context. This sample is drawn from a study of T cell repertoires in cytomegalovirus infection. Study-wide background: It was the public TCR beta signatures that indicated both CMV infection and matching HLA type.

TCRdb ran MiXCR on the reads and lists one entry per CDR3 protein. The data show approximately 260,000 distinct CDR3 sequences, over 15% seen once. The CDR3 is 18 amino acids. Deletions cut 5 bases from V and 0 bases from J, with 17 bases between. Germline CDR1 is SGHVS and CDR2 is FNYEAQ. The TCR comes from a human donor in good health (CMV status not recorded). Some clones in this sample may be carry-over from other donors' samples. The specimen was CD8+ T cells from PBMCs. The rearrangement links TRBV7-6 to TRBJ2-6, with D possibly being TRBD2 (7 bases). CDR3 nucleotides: TGTGCCAGCAGCCCCAGGGGAGGGCCCGACTCTGGGGCCAACGTCCTGACTTTC. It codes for CASSPRGGPDSGANVLTF.